One sample yielded the 20 T cell receptor beta chains listed below, sequenced in a study of blood T cell repertoires in COVID-19. The method was immunoSEQ multiplex PCR; TCRdb's version includes in-frame clones alone and lacks a portion of them. The data show nearly 110,000 clones, 70% to 90% seen once. The sequenced sample was peripheral blood. The receptors stem from a man aged 50 to 59 with active or convalescent COVID-19.

The genes are TRBV27 and TRBJ1-4; the match to TRBD1 covers 9 bases. The J segment lost 10 bases and the V segment lost 8 bases, leaving 11 bases of the junction unmatched. CDR3 length: 14 residues. Germline V lookup: CDR1 MNHEY, CDR2 SMNVEV (reference sequence). The CDR3 DNA follows: TGTGCCAGCGGATTCGGGACAGGGAGAGGAAAACTGTTTTTT. Amino acids: CASGFGTGRGKLFF.

The J gene is TRBJ1-6, the V gene TRBV7-8; possibly TRBD1 for D (5 bases). This CDR3 is 18 amino acids long. Germline V gives CDR1 SGHVS, CDR2 FQNEAQ. Trimming removed 6 bases at V and 10 bases at J, with 28 bases between. CDR3 DNA sequence: TGTGCCAGCAGTTCTACGCCCGGGCGGACAACCGTTGGGTCACCCCTCCACTTT. It specifies CASSSTPGRTTVGSPLHF.

This clone was counted a single time. The chain links TRBV7-8 to TRBJ1-6; no clear D gene. Germline lookup yields CDR1 SGHVS and CDR2 FQNEAQ. This CDR3 has 13 residues. V lost 4 bases to trimming and J lost 10 bases, with 11 bases between them. The DNA for the CDR3 is TGTGCCAGCAGCTCCGGACCGGGGTCACCCCTCCACTTT. Translation: CASSSGPGSPLHF. Full variable domain (rest looked up from reference TRBV7-8 and TRBJ1-6): GAGVSQSPRYKVAKRGQDVALRCDPISGHVSLFWYQQALGQGPEFLTYFQNEAQLDKSGLPSDRFFAERPEGSVSTLKIQRTQQEDSAVYLCASSSGPGSPLHFGNGTRLTVT.

V usage is TRBV15 and J usage is TRBJ1-4, with TRBD1 matching 9 bases. CDR1 and CDR2 (germline): LNHNV, YYDKDF (reference sequence). The CDR3 runs 13 residues. Trimming removed 4 bases from V and 8 bases from J; junction bases left unmatched: 2. The CDR3 region is CATSTGTGEKLFF. In nucleotides, the CDR3 is TGTGCCACCAGCACCGGGACAGGGGAAAAACTGTTTTTT. The whole variable domain, filled in from reference TRBV15 and TRBJ1-4, reads DAMVIQNPRYQVTQFGKPVTLSCSQTLNHNVMYWYQQKSSQAPKLLFHYYDKDFNNEADTPDNFQSRRPNTSFCFLDIRSPGLGDTAMYLCATSTGTGEKLFFGSGTQLSVL.

This chain joins TRBV6-1 and TRBJ1-5; D gene unclear. The CDR3 spans 14 residues. Trimming took off 1 base at V and 6 bases at J, with 10 bases between the two ends. CDR1 is MNHNS, CDR2 SASEGT, per germline. For the CDR3, the DNA is TGTGCCAGCAGTGAAGGAGGGCAGCGTCAGCCCCAGCATTTT. This translates into CASSEGGQRQPQHF.

V is TRBV24-1 and J is TRBJ2-1, with TRBD2 matching over 13 bases. V lost 4 bases and J lost 3; bases outside the gene matches: 2. CDR3 length equals 16 residues. CDR1 is KGHDR, CDR2 SFDVKD, per germline. CDR3 sequence: CATSETSGRIYNEQFF. Here the CDR3 DNA reads TGTGCCACCAGTGAGACTAGCGGGAGGATCTACAATGAGCAGTTCTTC.

The chain recombines TRBV3-1 (or the pseudogene TRBV3-2) with TRBJ1-1, with 7 bases identical to TRBD1. CDR1 and CDR2 from the germline V gene are LGHDT and YNNKEL (reference sequence). The CDR3 extends over 16 amino acids. J gave up 0 bases and V 4 bases, and 8 bases lay outside the gene matches. The CDR3 bases are TGTGCCAGCAGCCTGGGGACAGTGTTCATGAACACTGAAGCTTTCTTT. Residues: CASSLGTVFMNTEAFF.

CDR3: CASSEGAGGSDTQYF. The CDR3 bases are TGTGCCAGCAGTGAAGGAGCGGGAGGTTCAGATACGCAGTATTTT. V and J are TRBV2 and TRBJ2-3; 9 nucleotides match TRBD2. CDR1 is SNHLY and CDR2 is FYNNEI in the germline V gene. The CDR3 has 15 residues. V shed 1 base and J 4 bases; nucleotides not matched to a gene: 3.

This clone was detected only once. The gene calls are TRBV13 and TRBJ2-1, with a tentative D call TRBD1 (5 bases). Trimming stripped 1 base from V and 6 bases from J, with 7 bases between. CDR3 length equals 13 residues. Germline V gene lookup returns CDR1 PRHDT and CDR2 FYEKMQ (reference sequence). The CDR3 here is CASSLEGLNEQFF. The CDR3 DNA reads as TGTGCCAGCAGCTTAGAGGGGCTCAATGAGCAGTTCTTC.

V gene TRBV9 combines with J gene TRBJ1-2, with a possible D match to TRBD1 (5 bases). This CDR3 spans 15 amino acids. CDR1 SGDLS and CDR2 YYNGEE come from the germline V gene. V was cut by 4 bases and J by 1 base, with 14 bases left in between. CDR3 in amino acids: CASSPPVGVNYGYTF. The CDR3 DNA reads as TGTGCCAGCAGCCCTCCCGTAGGGGTTAACTATGGCTACACCTTC. The full variable domain, in which reference TRBV9 and TRBJ1-2 provide the parts outside the CDR3, is DSGVTQTPKHLITATGQRVTLRCSPRSGDLSVYWYQQSLDQGLQFLIQYYNGEERAKGNILERFSAQQFPDLHSELNLSSLELGDSALYFCASSPPVGVNYGYTFGSGTRLTVV.

V gene TRBV19 combines with J gene TRBJ1-3, with unresolved D. Looked up from germline, CDR1 is LNHDA and CDR2 is SQIVND (reference sequence). The V end lost 7 bases, the J end lost 0 bases, and 22 bases lay between the germline ends. This CDR3 contains 18 residues. CDR3 DNA: TGTGCCAGTAAGTTATCTGGACTCCGCTTATTCTCTGGAAACACCATATATTTT. Translating gives CASKLSGLRLFSGNTIYF.

This chain uses TRBV5-4 with TRBJ1-5; D unresolved. The CDR3 sequence is 14 residues long. The germline gives CDR1 SGHNT, CDR2 YYREEE (reference sequence). V was cut by 0 bases and J by 1 base, with 5 bases left in between. CDR3 bases: TGTGCCAGCAGCTTGGACGGGAGCAATCAGCCCCAGCATTTT. Its translation: CASSLDGSNQPQHF.

V gene TRBV5-1 combines with J gene TRBJ2-2; tentatively, D is TRBD1 (6 bases). The V end lost 6 bases, the J end lost 1 base, and 10 bases lay between the germline ends. The germline gives CDR1 SGHRS, CDR2 YFSETQ. This CDR3 contains 14 residues. The CDR3: CASTPGVNTGELFF. In DNA form, the CDR3 reads TGCGCCAGCACCCCAGGGGTGAACACCGGGGAGCTGTTTTTT.

The V and J genes are TRBV6-2 or TRBV6-3 and TRBJ2-1; 11 bases agree with TRBD2. V gave up 2 bases and J gave up 2 bases; unmatched junction bases: 11. The germline V gene encodes CDR1 MNHEY and CDR2 SVGEGT. This CDR3 comprises 19 residues. CDR3 nucleotide sequence: TGTGCCAGCAGTTACGTCCTAGCGGGAGGTTCGCCTACCTACAATGAGCAGTTCTTC. This gives the protein CASSYVLAGGSPTYNEQFF.

This chain links TRBV5-1 with TRBJ2-3, with TRBD2 as a possible D gene (5 bases). The CDR3 contains 15 residues. Germline V gives CDR1 SGHRS, CDR2 YFSETQ. V lost 3 bases and J 4 bases, leaving 15 bases between the germline ends. In DNA form, the CDR3 reads TGCGCCAGCAGCTCCATCCCAGGAGGCCCAGATACGCAGTATTTT. Protein: CASSSIPGGPDTQYF.

The V call is TRBV19, the J call TRBJ1-5, with D unresolved. Trimming left V 3 bases short and J 0 bases short, with 9 bases between. Germline values: CDR1 LNHDA, CDR2 SQIVND (reference sequence). The CDR3 loop spans 15 amino acids. CDR3 in DNA: TGTGCCAGTAGTATCCTAGTTAGTAGCAATCAGCCCCAGCATTTT. It specifies CASSILVSSNQPQHF.

This chain links TRBV7-9 with TRBJ1-1; no clear D gene. Germline CDR1 reads SEHNR; CDR2 reads FQNEAQ (reference sequence). The CDR3 consists of 13 residues. Trimming took off 2 bases at V and 5 bases at J, with 9 bases between the two ends. The CDR3 here is CASSLSGWTEAFF. The CDR3 DNA follows: TGTGCCAGCAGCTTAAGCGGGTGGACTGAAGCTTTCTTT.

This chain connects TRBV5-8 to TRBJ1-6; D unresolved. From germline, CDR1 is SGHTS and CDR2 YDEGEE. This CDR3 spans 16 amino acids. Trimming took off 0 bases at V and 0 bases at J, with 7 bases between the two ends. For the CDR3, the DNA is TGTGCCAGCAGCTTGGATGTTTACTCCTATAATTCACCCCTCCACTTT. It yields the protein CASSLDVYSYNSPLHF.

The chain combines TRBV28 with TRBJ1-1; 8 nucleotides align to TRBD1. Germline CDR1 and CDR2: MDHEN and SYDVKM. J was trimmed by 4 bases and V by 3 bases; bases with no gene match: 7. The CDR3 covers 15 residues. The CDR3 is CASSLATGEVTEAFF. Written as DNA, the CDR3 is TGTGCCAGCAGTTTGGCGACAGGGGAGGTCACTGAAGCTTTCTTT.

This rearrangement joins TRBV7-8 to TRBJ1-1, with D maybe TRBD1 (5 bases). In germline, CDR1 is SGHVS, CDR2 FQNEAQ. V was clipped by 5 bases and J by 1 base, with 14 bases between them. The CDR3 has 15 residues. Written as DNA, the CDR3 is TGTGCCAGCAGCCGGCCCAGGGTGGGGAACACTGAAGCTTTCTTT. It codes for CASSRPRVGNTEAFF. Full variable domain (outside the CDR3, taken from reference TRBV7-8 and TRBJ1-1): GAGVSQSPRYKVAKRGQDVALRCDPISGHVSLFWYQQALGQGPEFLTYFQNEAQLDKSGLPSDRFFAERPEGSVSTLKIQRTQQEDSAVYLCASSRPRVGNTEAFFGQGTRLTVV.